This TCR beta chain emerged from a study of cytotoxic CD8 clonotypes in ibrutinib-treated CLL. Germline lookup yields CDR1 SGDLS and CDR2 YYNGEE. This CDR3 is 11 amino acids long. The V end lost 4 bases, the J end lost 3 bases, and 5 bases lay between the germline ends. Sequencing was performed with immunoSEQ multiplex PCR; in TCRdb, only in-frame clones are kept and a portion is missing. The sample consists of 110,000 or so clones, approximately 58% of them appearing once. Sequencing used PBMCs, obtained after 24 months of ibrutinib treatment. The rearrangement joins TRBV9 to TRBJ2-7; unclear D gene. This clonotype originated in a human donor with chronic lymphocytic leukemia. This chain's CDR3 is CASSPGYEQYF. Here the CDR3 DNA reads TGTGCCAGCAGCCCGGGCTACGAGCAGTACTTC. Together with reference TRBV9 and TRBJ2-7, the CDR3 gives the full variable domain: DSGVTQTPKHLITATGQRVTLRCSPRSGDLSVYWYQQSLDQGLQFLIQYYNGEERAKGNILERFSAQQFPDLHSELNLSSLELGDSALYFCASSPGYEQYFGPGTRLTVT.